Here is one T cell receptor (beta chain) with its context. The sample belongs to a study of blood T cell repertoires in COVID-19. About the study: Nucleic acid was either cDNA or gDNA, and it came from T cells, B-cell-depleted T cells, or PBMCs.

Profiling relied on immunoSEQ multiplex PCR, and the TCRdb table lists in-frame clones only, not all of them. Among 180,000 or so clones listed, 75% to 90% were seen once. Trimming shortened V by 4 bases and J by 5 bases, and 17 bases separated the two germline ends. CDR1 is SGHTA, CDR2 FQGNSA, per germline. The CDR3 loop spans 15 amino acids. This TCR was recovered from a woman aged 55-70 years with acute or convalescent COVID-19. The sample consisted of peripheral blood. The chain carries TRBV7-2 and TRBJ2-5; the D gene is possibly TRBD1 (6 bases). CDR3 coding DNA: TGTGCCAGCAGCTGGGTGAGCAGGGGAAAGGAGACCCAGTACTTC. This encodes CASSWVSRGKETQYF.